The 16 T cell receptor beta chains below come from one sample, sequenced in a study of identical twins. TCRdb used MiXCR to reprocess the 5' RACE reads, holding one entry per CDR3 protein. The profile covers 400,000 to 650,000 distinct CDR3 sequences, with around 20% appearing a single time and under 0.95% taken by the ten largest. This sample was also put to use in a study of T cells expressing NK-cell markers.

The specimen sequenced was CD4+ T cells sorted from blood. Receptors originate from a woman younger than 35 in good health.

The rearrangement links TRBV6-5 to TRBJ1-6; 7 nucleotides align to TRBD1. This CDR3 spans 15 amino acids. Germline assignment: CDR1 MNHEY and CDR2 SVGAGI. J lost 6 bases, V lost 2 bases, and 4 bases had no gene match. The CDR3 spells CASSYGTAFNSPLHF. As DNA, the CDR3 is TGTGCCAGCAGTTACGGGACAGCTTTTAATTCACCCCTCCACTTT.

This clonotype turned up a few times. CDR3 sequence: CASSLVGTGAKNTDTQYF. The CDR3 DNA reads TGTGCCAGCAGCCTAGTGGGGACAGGGGCGAAAAACACAGATACGCAGTATTTT. The chain joins TRBV6-1 to TRBJ2-3; the match to TRBD1 covers 10 bases. Germline V gene data show CDR1 as MNHNS and CDR2 as SASEGT. CDR3 length: 18 residues. V gave up 6 bases and J gave up 2 bases; unmatched junction bases: 14.

The gene calls are TRBV3-1 and TRBJ2-1; possibly TRBD1 or TRBD2 for D (5 bases each). Trimming took off 4 bases at V and 7 bases at J, with 14 bases between the two ends. Germline V CDR1 and CDR2: LGHDT, YNNKEL (reference sequence). CDR3 length equals 14 residues. This chain's CDR3 is CASSPRPRGNEQFF. CDR3 coding DNA: TGTGCCAGCAGCCCCCGCCCGAGGGGAAATGAGCAGTTCTTC.

This clonotype was counted a few times. The genes are TRBV20-1 and TRBJ2-7; no definite D call. Trimming cost V 5 bases and J 0 bases, with 14 bases left between them. This CDR3 is 14 amino acids long. Per the germline V gene, CDR1 is DFQATT and CDR2 is SNEGSKA (reference sequence). CDR3 sequence: CSAPANHRSYEQYF. The CDR3 region has the DNA TGCAGTGCTCCCGCGAACCACCGCTCCTACGAGCAGTACTTC.

There are many counts of this clonotype. The gene calls are TRBV12-3 or TRBV12-4 and TRBJ2-5; D is possibly TRBD2 (5 bases). V lost 3 bases to trimming and J lost 5 bases, with 10 bases between them. The CDR3 contains 13 residues. The CDR3 spells CASSFSPGETQYF. The DNA of the CDR3 is TGTGCCAGCAGTTTCTCCCCGGGGGAGACCCAGTACTTC.

V usage is TRBV5-1 and J usage is TRBJ2-3; 8 bases map to TRBD1. Trimming cost V 2 bases and J 5 bases; bases outside gene matches: 7. There are 15 residues in the CDR3. The germline CDR1 and CDR2 sequences are SGHRS and YFSETQ. Here the CDR3 reads CASSFRGQAEDTQYF. Written as DNA, the CDR3 is TGCGCCAGCAGCTTTCGGGGACAGGCGGAAGATACGCAGTATTTT.

The CDR3, as DNA: TGTGCCATCAGTGAGTCCGCAGACTCCTACGAGCAGTACTTC. This gives the protein CAISESADSYEQYF. The rearrangement joins TRBV10-3 to TRBJ2-7, with D unresolved. Per germline, CDR1 ENHRY and CDR2 SYGVKD. The CDR3 loop spans 14 amino acids. V was shortened by 0 bases and J by 0 bases, with 6 bases between the two germline ends.

This clonotype was picked up a small number of times. The V and J genes are TRBV27 and TRBJ1-6, with D possibly matching TRBD1 (6 bases). The germline gives CDR1 MNHEY, CDR2 SMNVEV (reference sequence). Deletions cut 2 bases from V and 7 bases from J, with 15 bases between. CDR3 length equals 16 residues. The CDR3, as DNA: TGTGCCAGCAGTTTACAGGGGCTGGTGGGGAATTCACCCCTCCACTTT. Translating it yields CASSLQGLVGNSPLHF.

The V gene is TRBV29-1, the J gene TRBJ2-4; possibly TRBD1 for D (7 bases). The CDR3 has 13 residues. The germline V gene encodes CDR1 SQVTM and CDR2 ANQGSEA. The ends were cut back, 7 bases at V and 5 bases at J, with 15 bases in the middle. The CDR3 sequence: CSAEGRGENIQYF. The CDR3 DNA is TGCAGCGCTGAGGGCAGGGGGGAAAACATTCAGTACTTC.

V usage is TRBV12-3 or TRBV12-4 and J usage is TRBJ2-1; a possible D gene is TRBD2 (6 bases). The CDR3 covers 18 residues. The germline V and J ends were trimmed by 10 bases and 0 bases, with 25 bases remaining between them. The CDR3 protein is CAISLAPRRGRSYNEQFF. In DNA form, the CDR3 reads TGTGCCATCAGCTTAGCCCCGAGGCGGGGCCGCTCCTACAATGAGCAGTTCTTC.

This chain joins TRBV20-1 and TRBJ2-1, with 8 bases identical to TRBD2. The CDR3 runs 16 residues. J was trimmed by 2 bases and V by 3 bases; bases with no gene match: 9. Per germline, CDR1 DFQATT and CDR2 SNEGSKA (reference sequence). The CDR3: CSARNGGGLPYNEQFF. The CDR3 coding sequence is TGCAGTGCTAGGAACGGGGGGGGCCTCCCCTACAATGAGCAGTTCTTC.

The chain couples TRBV10-3 to TRBJ1-5; D is unresolved. Germline lookup yields CDR1 ENHRY and CDR2 SYGVKD. Trimming shortened V by 4 bases and J by 1 base, and 11 bases separated the two germline ends. This CDR3 contains 15 residues. Here the CDR3 DNA reads TGTGCCATCAGTGGCGGCAGTCTAAGCAATCAGCCCCAGCATTTT. The encoded protein is CAISGGSLSNQPQHF.

The chain links TRBV7-2 to TRBJ2-1; tentatively, D is TRBD2 (6 bases). The CDR3 contains 15 residues. V lost 3 bases, J lost 2 bases, and 11 bases lay in between. Germline loops: CDR1 SGHTA, CDR2 FQGNSA. The CDR3 here is CASSLRREPYNEQFF. Written as DNA, the CDR3 is TGTGCCAGCAGCTTGAGACGGGAGCCCTACAATGAGCAGTTCTTC.

The chain joins TRBV20-1 to TRBJ2-7; the match to TRBD1 covers 7 bases. The CDR3 is 12 amino acids. Germline V gene data show CDR1 as DFQATT and CDR2 as SNEGSKA (reference sequence). Unmatched junction bases numbered 5, after V lost 4 bases and J lost 5 bases. The CDR3 here is CSATDRPNEQYF. In DNA, the CDR3 is TGCAGTGCTACGGACAGGCCCAACGAGCAGTACTTC.

This clonotype has a handful of counts. The chain couples TRBV29-1 to TRBJ1-2; the D gene is possibly TRBD1 (6 bases). There are 13 residues in the CDR3. Trimming removed 6 bases from V and 4 bases from J, with 15 bases in between. Looked up from germline, CDR1 is SQVTM and CDR2 is ANQGSEA. The CDR3 reads CSVGLRQAYGYTF. Written as DNA, the CDR3 is TGCAGCGTGGGTCTCAGACAGGCCTATGGCTACACCTTC.

The genes are TRBV13 and TRBJ2-2, with D possibly TRBD2 on 6 matching bases. The germline CDR1 and CDR2 sequences are PRHDT and FYEKMQ (reference sequence). The V and J ends lost 5 bases and 0 bases respectively, with 16 bases between them. The CDR3 spans 17 residues. The CDR3 coding sequence is TGTGCCAGCAGCCCCCTCGGAGGGAGAGCGAACACCGGGGAGCTGTTTTTT. Encoded protein: CASSPLGGRANTGELFF. The whole variable domain, filled in from reference TRBV13 and TRBJ2-2, reads AAGVIQSPRHLIKEKRETATLKCYPIPRHDTVYWYQQGPGQDPQFLISFYEKMQSDKGSIPDRFSAQQFSDYHSELNMSSLELGDSALYFCASSPLGGRANTGELFFGEGSRLTVL.